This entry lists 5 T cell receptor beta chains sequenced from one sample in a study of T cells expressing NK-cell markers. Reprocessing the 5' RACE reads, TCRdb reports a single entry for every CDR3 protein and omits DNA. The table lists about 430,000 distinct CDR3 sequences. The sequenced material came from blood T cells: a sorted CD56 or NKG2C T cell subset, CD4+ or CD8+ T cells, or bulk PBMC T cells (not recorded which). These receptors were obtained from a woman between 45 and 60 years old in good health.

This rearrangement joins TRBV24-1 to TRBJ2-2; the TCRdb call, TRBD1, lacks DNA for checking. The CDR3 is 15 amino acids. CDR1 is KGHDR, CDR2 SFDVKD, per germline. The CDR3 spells CATSKTGLNTGELFF.

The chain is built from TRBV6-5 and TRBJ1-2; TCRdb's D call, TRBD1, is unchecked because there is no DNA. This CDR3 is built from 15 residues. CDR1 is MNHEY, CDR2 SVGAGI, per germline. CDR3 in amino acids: CASSTNQGGFGGYTF.

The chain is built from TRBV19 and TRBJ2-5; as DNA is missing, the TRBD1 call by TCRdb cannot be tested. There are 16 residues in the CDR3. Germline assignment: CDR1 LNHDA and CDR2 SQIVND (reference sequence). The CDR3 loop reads CASRLLGDSSQETQYF.

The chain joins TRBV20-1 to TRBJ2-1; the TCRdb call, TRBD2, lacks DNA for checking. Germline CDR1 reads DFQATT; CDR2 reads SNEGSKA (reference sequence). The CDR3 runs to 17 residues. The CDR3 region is CSARDRSGRAGYNEQFF.

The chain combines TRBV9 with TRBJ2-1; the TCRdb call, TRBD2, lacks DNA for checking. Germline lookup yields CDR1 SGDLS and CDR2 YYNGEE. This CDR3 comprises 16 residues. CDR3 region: CASSPRVAGAYNEQFF.